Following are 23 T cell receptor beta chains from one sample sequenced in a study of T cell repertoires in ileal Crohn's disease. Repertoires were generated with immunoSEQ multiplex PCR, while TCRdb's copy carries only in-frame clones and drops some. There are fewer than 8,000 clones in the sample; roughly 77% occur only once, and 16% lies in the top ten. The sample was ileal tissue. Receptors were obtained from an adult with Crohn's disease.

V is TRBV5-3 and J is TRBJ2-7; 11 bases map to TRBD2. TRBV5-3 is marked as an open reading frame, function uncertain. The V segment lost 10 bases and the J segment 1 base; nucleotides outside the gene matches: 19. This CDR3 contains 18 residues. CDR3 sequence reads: CASRSLALLAGESYEQYF. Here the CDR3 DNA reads TGTGCCTCCAGAAGCTTGGCCCTACTAGCGGGAGAATCCTACGAGCAGTACTTC.

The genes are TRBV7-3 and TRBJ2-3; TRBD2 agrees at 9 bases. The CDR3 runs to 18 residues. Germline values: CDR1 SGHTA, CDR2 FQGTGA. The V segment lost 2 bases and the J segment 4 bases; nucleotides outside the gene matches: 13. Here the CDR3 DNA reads TGTGCCAGCAGCTTAGGACCCCTGGGCGGGAGGGCCCCAGATACGCAGTATTTT. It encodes CASSLGPLGGRAPDTQYF. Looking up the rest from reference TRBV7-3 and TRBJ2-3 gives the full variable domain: GAGVSQTPSNKVTEKGKYVELRCDPISGHTALYWYRQSLGQGPEFLIYFQGTGAADDSGLPNDRFFAVRPEGSVSTLKIQRTERGDSAVYLCASSLGPLGGRAPDTQYFGPGTRLTVL.

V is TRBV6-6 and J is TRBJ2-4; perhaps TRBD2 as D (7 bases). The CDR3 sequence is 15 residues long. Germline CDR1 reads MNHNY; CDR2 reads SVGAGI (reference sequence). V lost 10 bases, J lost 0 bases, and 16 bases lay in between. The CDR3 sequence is CATAEGGGAKNIQYF. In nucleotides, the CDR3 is TGTGCCACCGCCGAAGGGGGGGGAGCCAAAAACATTCAGTACTTC.

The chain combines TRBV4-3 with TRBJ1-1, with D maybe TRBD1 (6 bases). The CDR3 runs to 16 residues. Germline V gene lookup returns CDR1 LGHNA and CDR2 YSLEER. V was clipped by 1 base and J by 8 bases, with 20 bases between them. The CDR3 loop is CASSQAQGMRGGEAFF. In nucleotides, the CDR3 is TGCGCCAGCAGCCAAGCTCAGGGGATGAGGGGGGGAGAAGCTTTCTTT.

CDR3 protein: CASSKGTAGDSYEQYF. CDR3 bases: TGTGCCAGTAGTAAAGGGACAGCAGGTGACTCCTACGAGCAGTACTTC. V and J are TRBV19 and TRBJ2-7, with 7 bases fitting TRBD1. Germline values: CDR1 LNHDA, CDR2 SQIVND (reference sequence). V shed 4 bases and J 0 bases; nucleotides not matched to a gene: 9. The CDR3 is 16 residues long.

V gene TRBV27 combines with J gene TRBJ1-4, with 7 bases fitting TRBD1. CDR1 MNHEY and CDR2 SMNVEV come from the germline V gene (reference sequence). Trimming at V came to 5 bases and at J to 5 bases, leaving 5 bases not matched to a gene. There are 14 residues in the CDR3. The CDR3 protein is CASSHTGENEKLFF. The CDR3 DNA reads TGTGCCAGCAGTCACACAGGGGAAAATGAAAAACTGTTTTTT.

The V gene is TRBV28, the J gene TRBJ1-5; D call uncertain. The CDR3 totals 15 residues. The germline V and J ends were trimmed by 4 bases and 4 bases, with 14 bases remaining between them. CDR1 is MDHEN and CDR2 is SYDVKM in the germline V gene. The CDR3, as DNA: TGTGCCAGCAGTTCCTTCTTGGGCTGGAATCAGCCCCAGCATTTT. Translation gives CASSSFLGWNQPQHF.

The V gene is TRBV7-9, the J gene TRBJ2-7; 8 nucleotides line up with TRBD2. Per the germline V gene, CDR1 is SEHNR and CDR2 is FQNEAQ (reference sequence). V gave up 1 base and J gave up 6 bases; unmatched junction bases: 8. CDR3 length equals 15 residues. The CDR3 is CASSLGPGRAIEQYF. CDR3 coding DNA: TGTGCCAGCAGCTTAGGGCCCGGGAGGGCCATCGAGCAGTACTTC.

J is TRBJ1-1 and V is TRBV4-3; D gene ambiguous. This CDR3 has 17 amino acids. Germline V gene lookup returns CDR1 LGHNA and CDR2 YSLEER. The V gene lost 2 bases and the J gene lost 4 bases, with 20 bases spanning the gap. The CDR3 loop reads CASSQKFQAYVGTEAFF. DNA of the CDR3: TGCGCCAGCAGCCAAAAGTTTCAGGCCTACGTGGGCACTGAAGCTTTCTTT.

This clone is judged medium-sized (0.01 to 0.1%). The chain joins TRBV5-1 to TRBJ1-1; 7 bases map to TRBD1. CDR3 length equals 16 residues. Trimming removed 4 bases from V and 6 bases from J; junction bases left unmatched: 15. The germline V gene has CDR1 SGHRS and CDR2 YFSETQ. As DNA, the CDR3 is TGCGCCAGCAGCGGGACGCAACAGGGGATAACTGCTGAAGCTTTCTTT. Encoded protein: CASSGTQQGITAEAFF.

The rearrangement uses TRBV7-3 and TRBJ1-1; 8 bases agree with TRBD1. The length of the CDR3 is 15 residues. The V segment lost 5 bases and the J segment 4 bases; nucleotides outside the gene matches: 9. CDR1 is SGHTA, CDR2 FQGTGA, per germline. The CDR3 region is CASSQPGGFRTEAFF. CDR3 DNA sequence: TGTGCCAGCAGCCAACCAGGGGGCTTTCGCACTGAAGCTTTCTTT.

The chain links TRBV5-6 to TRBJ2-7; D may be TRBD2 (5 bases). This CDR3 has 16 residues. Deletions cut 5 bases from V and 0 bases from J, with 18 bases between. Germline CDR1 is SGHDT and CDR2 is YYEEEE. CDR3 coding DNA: TGTGCCAGCAGTCCGACCCGGGGTGGAGCCTCCTACGAGCAGTACTTC. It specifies CASSPTRGGASYEQYF.

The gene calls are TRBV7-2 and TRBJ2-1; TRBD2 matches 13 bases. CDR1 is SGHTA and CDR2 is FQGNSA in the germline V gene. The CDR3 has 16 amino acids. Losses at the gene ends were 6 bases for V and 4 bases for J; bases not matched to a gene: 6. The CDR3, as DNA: TGTGCCAGCAGGCGAACTAGCGGGAGGGTGTACAATGAGCAGTTCTTC. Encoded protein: CASRRTSGRVYNEQFF. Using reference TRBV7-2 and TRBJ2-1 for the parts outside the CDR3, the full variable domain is GAGVSQSPSNKVTEKGKDVELRCDPISGHTALYWYRQSLGQGLEFLIYFQGNSAPDKSGLPSDRFSAERTGGSVSTLTIQRTQQEDSAVYLCASRRTSGRVYNEQFFGPGTRLTVL.

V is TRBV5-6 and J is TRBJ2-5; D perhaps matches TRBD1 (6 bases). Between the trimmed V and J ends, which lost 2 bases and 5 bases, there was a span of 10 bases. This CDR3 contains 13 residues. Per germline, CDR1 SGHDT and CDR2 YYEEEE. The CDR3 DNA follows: TGTGCCAGCAGCTTAGGGCAGGGGGAGACCCAGTACTTC. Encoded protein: CASSLGQGETQYF.

CDR3 nucleotide sequence: TGTGCCACCAGCAGAGATGACCCAGGGGGCAATCAGCCCCAGCATTTT. It encodes CATSRDDPGGNQPQHF. The chain has TRBV15 and TRBJ1-5; D is possibly TRBD1 (6 bases). In germline, CDR1 is LNHNV, CDR2 YYDKDF (reference sequence). The CDR3 covers 16 residues. Trimming cost V 0 bases and J 2 bases, with 11 bases left between them.

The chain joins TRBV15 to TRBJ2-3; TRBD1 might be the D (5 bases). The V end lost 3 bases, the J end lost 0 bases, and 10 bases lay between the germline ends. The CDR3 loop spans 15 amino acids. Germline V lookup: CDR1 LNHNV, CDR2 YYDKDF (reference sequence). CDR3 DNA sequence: TGTGCCACCAGCAGGACAGACCTTAGCACAGATACGCAGTATTTT. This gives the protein CATSRTDLSTDTQYF.

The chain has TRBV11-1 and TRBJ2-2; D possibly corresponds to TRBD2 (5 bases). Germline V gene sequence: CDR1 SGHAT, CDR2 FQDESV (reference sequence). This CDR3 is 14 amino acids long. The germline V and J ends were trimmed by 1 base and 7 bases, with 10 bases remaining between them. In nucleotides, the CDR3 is TGTGCCAGCAGCTTAGTACGGGATGGCGGGGAGCTGTTTTTT. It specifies CASSLVRDGGELFF.

The CDR3 sequence is CASSLGSSGNNEQFF. In nucleotides, the CDR3 is TGTGCCAGCAGCTTAGGTTCTAGCGGGAACAATGAGCAGTTCTTC. This rearrangement joins TRBV11-3 to TRBJ2-1, with 9 nucleotides matching TRBD2. This CDR3 is 15 amino acids long. The V and J ends lost 1 base and 5 bases, in that order; junction bases with no gene match: 3. Germline CDR1 reads SGHNT; CDR2 reads YENEEA.

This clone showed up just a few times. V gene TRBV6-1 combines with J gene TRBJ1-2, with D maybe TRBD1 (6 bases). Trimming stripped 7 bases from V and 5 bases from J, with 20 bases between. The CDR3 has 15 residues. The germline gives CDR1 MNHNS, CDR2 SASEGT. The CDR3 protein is CASTRKGEGVYGYTF. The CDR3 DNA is TGTGCCAGCACCCGAAAGGGGGAGGGGGTATATGGCTACACCTTC.

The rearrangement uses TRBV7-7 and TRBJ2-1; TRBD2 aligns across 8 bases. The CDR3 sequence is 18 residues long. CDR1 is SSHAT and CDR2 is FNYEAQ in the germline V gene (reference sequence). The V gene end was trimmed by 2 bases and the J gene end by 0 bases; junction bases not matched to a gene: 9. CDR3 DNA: TGTGCCAGCAGCTTATCCTTGACTAGCGCAAGCTCCTACAATGAGCAGTTCTTC. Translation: CASSLSLTSASSYNEQFF. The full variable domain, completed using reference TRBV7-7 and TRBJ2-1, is GAGVSQSPRYKVTKRGQDVTLRCDPISSHATLYWYQQALGQGPEFLTYFNYEAQPDKSGLPSDRFSAERPEGSISTLTIQRTEQRDSAMYRCASSLSLTSASSYNEQFFGPGTRLTVL.

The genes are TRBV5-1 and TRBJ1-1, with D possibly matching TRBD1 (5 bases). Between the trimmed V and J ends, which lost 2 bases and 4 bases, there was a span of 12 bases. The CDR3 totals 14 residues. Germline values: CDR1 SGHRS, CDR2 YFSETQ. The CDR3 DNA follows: TGCGCCAGCAGCTTCGGGGGTGAGGGCACTGAAGCTTTCTTT. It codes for CASSFGGEGTEAFF.

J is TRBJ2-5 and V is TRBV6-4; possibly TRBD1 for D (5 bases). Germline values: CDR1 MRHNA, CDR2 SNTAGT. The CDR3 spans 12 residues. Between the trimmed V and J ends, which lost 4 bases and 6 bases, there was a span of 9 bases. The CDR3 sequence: CASSGQRKTQYF. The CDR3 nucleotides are TGTGCCAGCAGTGGACAGCGAAAGACCCAGTACTTC.

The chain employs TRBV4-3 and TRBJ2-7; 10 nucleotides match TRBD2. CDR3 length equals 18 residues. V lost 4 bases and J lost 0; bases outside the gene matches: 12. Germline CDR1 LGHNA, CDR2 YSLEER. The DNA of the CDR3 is TGCGCCAGCAGCCCCCCGAGGGGTAGCGGGAGGAGCTCCTACGAGCAGTACTTC. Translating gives CASSPPRGSGRSSYEQYF.